This T cell receptor beta chain comes out of a study of blood T cell repertoires in COVID-19. The CDR3 totals 16 residues. CDR1 is SGHAT, CDR2 FQNNGV, per germline. Trimming cost V 1 base and J 4 bases, with 13 bases left between them. Assay used: immunoSEQ multiplex PCR; TCRdb lists only in-frame clones, some missing. The table includes 120,000 or so clones, roughly 83% detected once. The source is a woman in her twenties or thirties who had recovered from COVID-19. Sequencing was done on a sample of peripheral blood. This chain links TRBV11-2 with TRBJ2-2, with D perhaps matching TRBD1 (5 bases). In DNA form, the CDR3 reads TGTGCCAGCAGCTTAGGTCGGGCAGGGATCACCGGGGAGCTGTTTTTT. This translates into CASSLGRAGITGELFF.